This T cell receptor (beta chain) was captured in a study of blood T cell repertoires in COVID-19. Participants' own reports of clinical history determined their cohort assignment. Cohort 3 recovered donors had two negative PCRs, clearance, or symptom resolution. The ends were cut back, 1 base at V and 4 bases at J, with 10 bases in the middle. Per the germline V gene, CDR1 is SGHVS and CDR2 is FNYEAQ. CDR3 length: 14 amino acids. Authors' processing steps: Quantification of nucleated cells was approximated via reference gene primer amplification. Here immunoSEQ multiplex PCR was the method, and the copy in TCRdb shows in-frame clones only, minus some. Clone size and the V and J calls come from that table; the DNA yielded D and trimming. The sample has about 330,000 clones, 80% to 90% seen once.

What was sequenced was PBMCs or T cells enriched from blood (not recorded which). V usage is TRBV7-6 and J usage is TRBJ1-1, with D possibly matching TRBD1 (6 bases). The receptor's source is a woman aged 30 to 39 who had recovered from COVID-19. The CDR3 DNA reads TGTGCCAGCAGCTTAGAGTCAGGGGTCACTGAAGCTTTCTTT. As protein: CASSLESGVTEAFF.